These 18 T cell receptor beta chains originate from one sample sequenced in a study of cytomegalovirus exposure and HLA in healthy donors (dated by TCRdb to between 2016 and 2019). Library creation used the immunoSEQ multiplex PCR assay. A mixture of 60 forward primers for TCR Vbeta segments and 13 reverse primers for TCR Jbeta segments was used in the multiplex PCR. The table comes from immuneACCESS by way of TCRdb, which keeps in-frame sequences with V and J called. Part of the clones is missing from these tables; in studies checked, under half for an unresolved V gene and the rest for unknown reasons. This sample holds about 140,000 clones; 73% were observed only once. Around an eighth of the sample comes from the top ten. Sequenced: PBMCs. These receptors all come from a human donor in good health.

This chain links TRBV9 with TRBJ2-2; D remains unclear. This CDR3 is built from 16 residues. Looked up from germline, CDR1 is SGDLS and CDR2 is YYNGEE. The V end lost 0 bases, the J end lost 0 bases, and 9 bases lay between the germline ends. The CDR3 region has the DNA TGTGCCAGCAGCGTAGAACTAACACCGAACACCGGGGAGCTGTTTTTT. This encodes CASSVELTPNTGELFF.

The rearrangement joins TRBV19 to TRBJ1-2, with TRBD1 identical over 7 bases. The germline V gene has CDR1 LNHDA and CDR2 SQIVND (reference sequence). Unmatched junction bases numbered 7, after V lost 6 bases and J lost 0 bases. The length of the CDR3 is 15 residues. The CDR3 nucleotides are TGTGCCAGTAGCGCCCAGGGGGAAGCTAACTATGGCTACACCTTC. It is translated as CASSAQGEANYGYTF.

This clone appeared a few times. The chain carries TRBV4-2 and TRBJ2-5; the D is unclear. V was cut by 2 bases and J by 11 bases, with 27 bases left in between. CDR1 is LGHNA, CDR2 YNFKEQ, per germline. The CDR3 is 17 amino acids. The CDR3 is CASSQTARREPPEEQYF. Here the CDR3 DNA reads TGTGCCAGCAGCCAAACCGCCCGGAGAGAGCCGCCTGAGGAGCAGTACTTC.

The gene calls are TRBV7-9 and TRBJ1-1, with D possibly being TRBD1 (6 bases). The CDR3 has 17 amino acids. Germline V gives CDR1 SEHNR, CDR2 FQNEAQ (reference sequence). V dropped 5 bases and J dropped 4 bases, with 23 bases sitting between them. This CDR3 reads CASSGGPSPLVGTEAFF. The CDR3 bases are TGTGCCAGCAGCGGGGGCCCCAGTCCCCTAGTCGGCACTGAAGCTTTCTTT. The variable domain in full, with the rest retrieved from reference TRBV7-9 and TRBJ1-1, is DTGVSQNPRHKITKRGQNVTFRCDPISEHNRLYWYRQTLGQGPEFLTYFQNEAQLEKSRLLSDRFSAERPKGSFSTLEIQRTEQGDSAMYLCASSGGPSPLVGTEAFFGQGTRLTVV.

This clone was counted once. The chain is built from TRBV4-1 and TRBJ2-3, with 7 bases fitting TRBD1. CDR1 and CDR2 from the germline V gene are MGHRA and YSYEKL. Trimming at V came to 1 base and at J to 4 bases, leaving 8 bases not matched to a gene. This CDR3 region has 16 residues. In DNA form, the CDR3 reads TGCGCCAGCAGCCAAGTCTTTACAGGGGCTTCAGATACGCAGTATTTT. It encodes CASSQVFTGASDTQYF.

The genes are TRBV2 and TRBJ1-2; maybe TRBD1 (6 bases). This CDR3 has 12 amino acids. The germline gives CDR1 SNHLY, CDR2 FYNNEI. The V end was cut by 3 bases, the J end by 6 bases, with 8 bases between. DNA for the CDR3: TGTGCCAGCAGTGAGACAGGACATGGCTACACCTTC. It is translated as CASSETGHGYTF. The full variable domain, rest sourced from reference TRBV2 and TRBJ1-2, is EPEVTQTPSHQVTQMGQEVILRCVPISNHLYFYWYRQILGQKVEFLVSFYNNEISEKSEIFDDQFSVERPDGSNFTLKIRSTKLEDSAMYFCASSETGHGYTFGSGTRLTVV.

This sequence joins TRBV2 and TRBJ2-2; unclear D gene. Germline values: CDR1 SNHLY, CDR2 FYNNEI. CDR3 length equals 12 residues. V lost 8 bases and J lost 4, with 8 bases in between. This CDR3 reads CASLTRTGELFF. CDR3 bases: TGTGCCAGCCTCACTCGCACCGGGGAGCTGTTTTTT.

The chain uses TRBV19 and TRBJ2-2, with TRBD2 matching 7 bases. The V and J ends lost 6 bases and 3 bases, in that order; junction bases with no gene match: 7. This CDR3 region has 15 residues. The germline V gene has CDR1 LNHDA and CDR2 SQIVND (reference sequence). CDR3: CASSWGGEDTGELFF. The CDR3 DNA reads as TGTGCCAGTAGCTGGGGGGGAGAAGACACCGGGGAGCTGTTTTTT.

V gene TRBV5-8 combines with J gene TRBJ2-1, with TRBD2 as a possible D gene (5 bases). Per the germline V gene, CDR1 is SGHTS and CDR2 is YDEGEE. The CDR3 spans 13 residues. Trimming took 2 bases from V and 9 from J, leaving 12 bases between them. The CDR3 is CASSFGPRVEQFF. The CDR3 region has the DNA TGTGCCAGCAGCTTTGGCCCGCGGGTTGAGCAGTTCTTC.

This sequence joins TRBV2 and TRBJ2-5; tentatively, D is TRBD2 (5 bases). The germline V and J ends were trimmed by 4 bases and 5 bases, with 14 bases remaining between them. The CDR3 sequence is 14 residues long. Germline-derived CDR1 and CDR2 are SNHLY and FYNNEI. The CDR3 nucleotides are TGTGCCAGCAGTGCCCCTCAAAGGGAGGAGACCCAGTACTTC. This codes for CASSAPQREETQYF.

The chain employs TRBV19 and TRBJ2-1; maybe TRBD1 (6 bases). There are 19 residues in the CDR3. In germline, CDR1 is LNHDA, CDR2 SQIVND (reference sequence). Trimming stripped 5 bases from V and 0 bases from J, with 23 bases between. The CDR3 is CASSPPRGTLSSSYNEQFF. In DNA form, the CDR3 reads TGTGCCAGTAGTCCACCTAGGGGGACCTTATCGAGCTCCTACAATGAGCAGTTCTTC.

The genes are TRBV2 and TRBJ2-2; 13 nucleotides align to TRBD2. From germline, CDR1 is SNHLY and CDR2 FYNNEI. The CDR3 is made up of 17 amino acids. Trimming took 4 bases from V and 4 from J; bases not matched to a gene: 6. CDR3 amino acids: CASSATLAGGGTGELFF. The CDR3 DNA reads as TGTGCCAGCAGTGCAACACTAGCGGGGGGGGGCACCGGGGAGCTGTTTTTT. The variable domain in full, completed from reference TRBV2 and TRBJ2-2, reads EPEVTQTPSHQVTQMGQEVILRCVPISNHLYFYWYRQILGQKVEFLVSFYNNEISEKSEIFDDQFSVERPDGSNFTLKIRSTKLEDSAMYFCASSATLAGGGTGELFFGEGSRLTVL.

The chain recombines TRBV5-4 with TRBJ2-7, with a weak D call TRBD1 (6 bases). CDR1 and CDR2 (germline): SGHNT, YYREEE (reference sequence). The CDR3 contains 15 residues. Trimming shortened V by 2 bases and J by 1 base, and 13 bases separated the two germline ends. The CDR3 spells CASSFGNRASYEQYF. The CDR3 DNA sequence: TGTGCCAGCAGCTTCGGGAACAGGGCTTCCTACGAGCAGTACTTC.

The count of this clone is one. This chain connects TRBV2 to TRBJ1-6; no reliable D call. This CDR3 spans 11 amino acids. V was trimmed by 4 bases and J by 7 bases, leaving 2 bases between them. CDR1 SNHLY and CDR2 FYNNEI come from the germline V gene. In nucleotides, the CDR3 is TGTGCCAGCAGTGTAAATTCACCCCTCCACTTT. This translates into CASSVNSPLHF.

This chain uses TRBV28 with TRBJ2-3; D not resolved. Deletions cut 5 bases from V and 7 bases from J, with 4 bases between. The germline V gene encodes CDR1 MDHEN and CDR2 SYDVKM. CDR3 length: 10 residues. This CDR3 reads CASSTHTQYF. CDR3 coding DNA: TGTGCCAGCAGTACTCATACGCAGTATTTT.

The V call is TRBV18, the J call TRBJ2-5, with 7 bases lining up with TRBD1. This CDR3 comprises 14 residues. Germline CDR1 reads KGHSH; CDR2 reads LQKENI. After removal of 3 bases from V and 1 base from J, the junction contained 2 bases not matched to a gene. The CDR3 bases are TGTGCCAGCTCACCTCGACAGGGCCAAGAGACCCAGTACTTC. Translated, it gives CASSPRQGQETQYF.

This CDR3 is CASSHRGLAGRYEQYF. The DNA of the CDR3 is TGTGCCAGCAGCCATCGAGGACTAGCGGGGCGCTACGAGCAGTACTTC. The chain links TRBV14 to TRBJ2-7, with TRBD2 matching over 12 bases. The germline CDR1 and CDR2 sequences are SGHDN and FVKESK. With V trimmed by 3 bases and J by 3 bases, 6 bases remained unmatched. The CDR3 length is 16 residues.

The chain has TRBV7-2 and TRBJ1-2; no clear D gene. The germline V gene encodes CDR1 SGHTA and CDR2 FQGNSA. The V end was cut by 5 bases, the J end by 5 bases, with 18 bases between. This CDR3 is 15 amino acids long. This chain's CDR3 is CASSPPGRTGYGYTF. CDR3 sequence (DNA): TGTGCCAGCAGCCCTCCGGGGAGGACGGGTTATGGCTACACCTTC.